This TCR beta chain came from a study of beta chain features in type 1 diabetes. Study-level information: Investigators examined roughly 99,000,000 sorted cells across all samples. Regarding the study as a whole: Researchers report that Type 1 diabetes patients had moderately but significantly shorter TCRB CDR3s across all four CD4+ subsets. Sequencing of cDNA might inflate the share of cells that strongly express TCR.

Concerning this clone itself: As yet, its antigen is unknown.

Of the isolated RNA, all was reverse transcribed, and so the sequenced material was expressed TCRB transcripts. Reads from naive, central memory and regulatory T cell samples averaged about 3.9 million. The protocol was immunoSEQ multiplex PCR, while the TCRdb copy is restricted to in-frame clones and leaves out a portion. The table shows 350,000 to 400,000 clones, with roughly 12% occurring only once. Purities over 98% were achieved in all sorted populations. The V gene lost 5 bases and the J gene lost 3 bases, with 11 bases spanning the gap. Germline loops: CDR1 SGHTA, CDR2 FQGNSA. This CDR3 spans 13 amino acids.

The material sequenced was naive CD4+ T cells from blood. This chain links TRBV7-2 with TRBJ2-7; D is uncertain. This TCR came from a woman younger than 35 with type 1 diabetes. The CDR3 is CASSVRLRYEQYF. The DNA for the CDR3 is TGTGCCAGCAGCGTGCGCCTCCGCTACGAGCAGTACTTC.